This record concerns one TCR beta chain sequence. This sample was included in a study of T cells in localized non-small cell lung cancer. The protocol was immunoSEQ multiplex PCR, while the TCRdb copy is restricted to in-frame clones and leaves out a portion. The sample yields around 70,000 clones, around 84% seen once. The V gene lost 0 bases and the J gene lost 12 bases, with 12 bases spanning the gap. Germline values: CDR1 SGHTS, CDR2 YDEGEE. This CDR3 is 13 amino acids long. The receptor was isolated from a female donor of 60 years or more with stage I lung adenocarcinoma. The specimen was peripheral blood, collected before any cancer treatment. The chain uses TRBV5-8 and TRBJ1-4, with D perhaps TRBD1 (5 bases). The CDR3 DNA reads TGTGCCAGCAGCTTGGATCTCGAAGGGGAACTGTTTTTT. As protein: CASSLDLEGELFF.